These 18 T cell receptor beta chains originate from one sample sequenced in a study of T cells in Graves' hyperthyroidism and ophthalmopathy. RNA transcripts served as the template for amplifying TCR beta CDR3 regions. In the first-round RT-PCR of the TCR CDR3, the HTBI primer set was used. TCRdb independently ran MiXCR on the multiplex PCR reads; one entry per CDR3 protein. Here the sample spans fewer than 750,000 distinct CDR3 sequences, about 15% being singletons. The sequencing sample was made of blood. These TCRs come from a woman aged 45-59 years with Graves' ophthalmopathy.

This clonotype was detected ten times or more. The rearrangement uses TRBV6-1 and TRBJ1-2, with a weak D call TRBD1 (6 bases). The V and J ends lost 9 bases and 3 bases respectively, with 17 bases between them. The CDR3 contains 14 residues. Per germline, CDR1 MNHNS and CDR2 SASEGT. The CDR3 nucleotides read TGTGCCAGTACTCACTCACAGGGAGACTATGGCTACACCTTC. Protein sequence: CASTHSQGDYGYTF.

The table lists this clonotype with many counts. The V and J genes are TRBV7-2 and TRBJ2-7; 9 bases are shared with TRBD2. V shed 1 base and J 6 bases; nucleotides not matched to a gene: 10. Germline CDR1 reads SGHTA; CDR2 reads FQGNSA. CDR3 length: 16 residues. CDR3 sequence: CASSLEGVSGSGEQYF. CDR3 DNA sequence: TGTGCCAGCAGCTTAGAAGGAGTTAGCGGGAGCGGCGAGCAGTACTTC.

This clonotype has at least ten counts. This chain links TRBV6-1 with TRBJ2-1; 8 bases are shared with TRBD2. Germline lookup yields CDR1 MNHNS and CDR2 SASEGT. This CDR3 comprises 16 residues. Unmatched junction bases numbered 8, after V lost 5 bases and J lost 2 bases. The CDR3: CASSYSLAGPYNEQFF. The CDR3 DNA follows: TGTGCCAGCAGTTATTCTTTAGCGGGACCCTACAATGAGCAGTTCTTC.

The gene calls are TRBV12-5 and TRBJ2-1; D unclear. CDR3 length equals 12 residues. CDR1 LGHNT and CDR2 FRNRAP come from the germline V gene. The V gene lost 4 bases and the J gene lost 8 bases, with 9 bases spanning the gap. The chain's CDR3 is CASGSAWDEQFF. In DNA, the CDR3 is TGTGCTAGTGGTTCCGCCTGGGATGAGCAGTTCTTC.

This clonotype was counted a few times. The chain has TRBV28 and TRBJ1-5; 8 bases match TRBD1. V lost 3 bases, J lost 2 bases, and 6 bases stayed unmatched. The germline CDR1 and CDR2 sequences are MDHEN and SYDVKM. The CDR3 length is 16 residues. CDR3 nucleotides: TGTGCCAGCAGTTTCCACAGGGGGATGGGCAATCAGCCCCAGCATTTT. This gives the protein CASSFHRGMGNQPQHF.

In this sample, this clonotype turned up many times. The chain carries TRBV2 and TRBJ2-7, with 13 bases lining up with TRBD2. Trimming took 6 bases from V and 7 from J; bases not matched to a gene: 9. This CDR3 is 15 amino acids long. Germline V gene lookup returns CDR1 SNHLY and CDR2 FYNNEI. The CDR3 loop is CASRKGLAGVLEQYF. In DNA, the CDR3 is TGTGCCAGCAGGAAAGGACTAGCGGGAGTGTTAGAGCAGTACTTC.

Many counts were recorded for this clonotype. The V call is TRBV7-8, the J call TRBJ2-1; 8 bases line up with TRBD2. The CDR3 consists of 15 residues. Germline CDR1 is SGHVS and CDR2 is FQNEAQ. V dropped 2 bases and J dropped 7; count of bases not matched to a gene: 7. CDR3 sequence reads: CASSLKGLAPNEQFF. DNA of the CDR3: TGTGCCAGCAGCTTAAAAGGACTAGCTCCAAATGAGCAGTTCTTC.

This clonotype was seen only once. A read error is possible here, since a much larger clone lies one base away. CDR3 DNA: TGCAGTGCCCTAGCGGGATTTTACAATGAGCAGTACTTC. Its protein is CSALAGFYNEQYF. This chain connects TRBV20-1 to TRBJ2-1, with 9 positions matching TRBD2. With the DNA end fitting TRBJ2-7 better, the J assignment may be wrong. The CDR3 sequence is 13 residues long. Germline lookup yields CDR1 DFQATT and CDR2 SNEGSKA (reference sequence).

With respect to this clonotype: This clone may be a read error of a much larger clone one base away. The J gene is TRBJ2-7, the V gene TRBV20-1; tentatively, D is TRBD1 (5 bases). The V end lost 2 bases, the J end lost 4 bases, and 18 bases lay between the germline ends. Germline V lookup: CDR1 DFQATT, CDR2 SNEGSKA (reference sequence). This CDR3 comprises 15 residues. This CDR3 is CSARQGTLFGYEQYF. In nucleotides, the CDR3 is TGCAGTGCTAGACAGGGTACCCTTTTTGGGTACGAGCAGTACTTC.

This clonotype was recorded a few times. The chain is built from TRBV7-9 and TRBJ2-1; D is ambiguous. This CDR3 is 12 amino acids long. Germline assignment: CDR1 SEHNR and CDR2 FQNEAQ (reference sequence). Trimming took 4 bases from V and 7 from J, leaving 8 bases between them. The CDR3 loop is CASSSQRNEQFF. For the CDR3, the DNA is TGTGCCAGCAGCTCACAAAGGAATGAGCAGTTCTTC.

This clonotype was observed many times. The chain employs TRBV12-3 or TRBV12-4 and TRBJ2-1, with a weak D call TRBD1 (6 bases). Trimming stripped 5 bases from V and 0 bases from J, with 14 bases between. This CDR3 contains 16 residues. The CDR3 loop reads CASSPQGLGSYNEQFF. The CDR3 nucleotides are TGTGCCAGCAGTCCACAGGGCTTGGGCTCCTACAATGAGCAGTTCTTC.

This clonotype was detected a few times. The chain combines TRBV24-1 with TRBJ2-3; 13 bases align to TRBD2. Germline V gene lookup returns CDR1 KGHDR and CDR2 SFDVKD. The CDR3 consists of 16 residues. V shed 3 bases and J 5 bases; nucleotides not matched to a gene: 4. This CDR3 is CATSDTSGRAIDTQYF. As DNA, the CDR3 is TGTGCCACCAGTGATACTAGCGGGAGGGCCATAGATACGCAGTATTTT.

The table lists this clonotype with many counts. The rearrangement links TRBV10-3 to TRBJ1-1; D is undetermined. The germline gives CDR1 ENHRY, CDR2 SYGVKD. V was trimmed by 0 bases and J by 11 bases, leaving 10 bases between them. CDR3 length: 12 amino acids. CDR3 DNA sequence: TGTGCCATCAGTGAGTCTGCCAGGATGGCTTTCTTT. It codes for CAISESARMAFF.

This clonotype was counted ten times or more. The rearrangement uses TRBV28 and TRBJ1-3, with 7 bases fitting TRBD1. Germline V lookup: CDR1 MDHEN, CDR2 SYDVKM. V lost 2 bases, J lost 1 base, and 5 bases stayed unmatched. CDR3 length: 16 residues. The CDR3 region is CASSLIGGGSGNTIYF. The CDR3 DNA reads TGTGCCAGCAGTTTAATAGGGGGCGGTTCTGGAAACACCATATATTTT. The complete variable domain, with remaining parts taken from reference TRBV28 and TRBJ1-3, reads DVKVTQSSRYLVKRTGEKVFLECVQDMDHENMFWYRQDPGLGLRLIYFSYDVKMKEKGDIPEGYSVSREKKERFSLILESASTNQTSMYLCASSLIGGGSGNTIYFGEGSWLTVV.

This clonotype was counted many times. The chain uses TRBV7-2 and TRBJ1-1; 7 bases fit TRBD1. The J segment lost 4 bases and the V segment lost 3 bases, leaving 8 bases of the junction unmatched. Germline assignment: CDR1 SGHTA and CDR2 FQGNSA. The length of the CDR3 is 15 residues. The CDR3: CASSFSRDRVTEAFF. The CDR3 DNA sequence: TGTGCCAGCAGCTTTAGCCGTGACAGGGTCACTGAAGCTTTCTTT.

This clonotype occurred many times. V usage is TRBV29-1 and J usage is TRBJ1-1; no clear D gene. With 3 bases removed from V and 1 base from J, the gap between germline ends came to 9 bases. The germline gives CDR1 SQVTM, CDR2 ANQGSEA. The CDR3 sequence is 13 residues long. The CDR3 DNA sequence: TGCAGCGTTGACCTCCGGGCGAACACTGAAGCTTTCTTT. Translated, it gives CSVDLRANTEAFF.

Turning to this clonotype: This clone may be a read error of a much larger clone one base away. The rearrangement uses TRBV6-1 and TRBJ2-1; D perhaps matches TRBD2 (6 bases). CDR3 size: 12 residues. The V end was cut by 8 bases, the J end by 2 bases, with 7 bases between. The germline CDR1 and CDR2 sequences are MNHNS and SASEGT. CDR3 coding DNA: TGTGCCAGCGGGAGGCCCTACAATGAGCAGTTCTTC. Its translation: CASGRPYNEQFF.

This clonotype was recorded a few times. The chain has TRBV2 and TRBJ1-4, with D perhaps matching TRBD1 (6 bases). V lost 6 bases, J lost 0 bases, and 11 bases lay in between. Per the germline V gene, CDR1 is SNHLY and CDR2 is FYNNEI. The CDR3 extends over 15 amino acids. The CDR3 loop reads CASSPDSATNEKLFF. The CDR3 coding sequence is TGTGCCAGCAGCCCGGACAGCGCAACTAATGAAAAACTGTTTTTT.